One sample yielded the 20 T cell receptor beta chains listed below, sequenced in a study of OX40 agonist ivuxolimab in advanced cancers. Sequenced by immunoSEQ multiplex PCR; TCRdb stores in-frame clones only, minus some. The sample has fewer than 95,000 clones; about 93% are singletons. The sequencing here drew on CD4+ or CD8+ T cells sorted from blood, taken in a trial of the OX40 agonist ivuxolimab. The receptor source for this set is an adult with an advanced solid tumor such as melanoma, head and neck, liver or kidney cancer.

This chain uses TRBV9 with TRBJ2-3, with 10 bases fitting TRBD2. After removal of 4 bases from V and 0 bases from J, the junction contained 5 bases not matched to a gene. The germline CDR1 and CDR2 sequences are SGDLS and YYNGEE. The CDR3 has 16 amino acids. CDR3 protein: CASSFRTSGSTDTQYF. For the CDR3, the DNA is TGTGCCAGCAGCTTCAGGACTAGCGGAAGCACAGATACGCAGTATTTT.

The CDR3 DNA reads TGCGCCAGCAGCGAAACTAGCGGGGGGTTCACAGATACGCAGTATTTT. Translating it yields CASSETSGGFTDTQYF. J is TRBJ2-3 and V is TRBV5-1, with 12 bases that match TRBD2. The CDR3 has 16 amino acids. Germline V gives CDR1 SGHRS, CDR2 YFSETQ. V trimming: 4 bases; J trimming: 2 bases; junction bases outside the gene matches: 5. The complete variable domain, with remaining parts taken from reference TRBV5-1 and TRBJ2-3, reads KAGVTQTPRYLIKTRGQQVTLSCSPISGHRSVSWYQQTPGQGLQFLFEYFSETQRNKGNFPGRFSGRQFSNSRSEMNVSTLELGDSALYLCASSETSGGFTDTQYFGPGTRLTVL.

With regard to this clone: Other DNA sequences in this sample translate to the same CDR3. The chain recombines TRBV5-4 with TRBJ2-7; 11 positions agree with TRBD1. The J segment lost 2 bases and the V segment lost 4 bases, leaving 2 bases of the junction unmatched. Germline loops: CDR1 SGHNT, CDR2 YYREEE (reference sequence). The CDR3 has 14 amino acids. The CDR3 is CASSPDRGPYEQYF. The CDR3 DNA follows: TGTGCCAGCAGCCCGGACAGGGGGCCCTACGAGCAGTACTTC.

The chain has TRBV7-3 and TRBJ2-4; D remains ambiguous. The germline V gene has CDR1 SGHTA and CDR2 FQGTGA. The CDR3 is made up of 14 amino acids. V was pared by 5 bases and J by 9 bases, with 17 bases between. CDR3 nucleotides: TGTGCCAGCAGCCCCTACCTGAACGGTGGCATTCAGTACTTC. Amino acid sequence: CASSPYLNGGIQYF.

CDR3 region: CASSLSVAGGYEQYF. Written as DNA, the CDR3 is TGTGCCAGCAGCCTATCTGTAGCGGGGGGCTACGAGCAGTACTTC. This chain uses TRBV11-3 with TRBJ2-7, with 10 bases identical to TRBD2. The germline gives CDR1 SGHNT, CDR2 YENEEA. Trimming took 5 bases from V and 3 from J; bases not matched to a gene: 7. The CDR3 loop spans 15 amino acids.

The CDR3 DNA follows: TGTGCCAGCAGTTCGACAGGGCTAGCCGCTAAGACTGGGGCCAACGTCCTGACTTTC. It encodes CASSSTGLAAKTGANVLTF. The chain combines TRBV27 with TRBJ2-6, with 7 positions matching TRBD1. The length of the CDR3 is 19 residues. Trimming at V came to 4 bases and at J to 2 bases, leaving 14 bases not matched to a gene. CDR1 is MNHEY and CDR2 is SMNVEV in the germline V gene (reference sequence).

J is TRBJ2-1 and V is TRBV5-1, with TRBD2 matching 8 bases. This CDR3 has 15 amino acids. J lost 7 bases, V lost 3 bases, and 9 bases had no gene match. Per the germline V gene, CDR1 is SGHRS and CDR2 is YFSETQ. CDR3 nucleotide sequence: TGCGCCAGCAGCTCATCCGGGACTAGTTTAAATGAGCAGTTCTTC. Amino acids: CASSSSGTSLNEQFF.

V gene TRBV4-3 combines with J gene TRBJ2-6; 7 nucleotides agree with TRBD1. This CDR3 comprises 16 residues. Per the germline V gene, CDR1 is LGHNA and CDR2 is YSLEER. The trim removed 3 bases at V and 2 bases at J, leaving 4 bases unmatched. The CDR3 sequence: CASSQTGYTGANVLTF. The CDR3 coding sequence is TGCGCCAGCAGCCAGACAGGGTATACTGGGGCCAACGTCCTGACTTTC.

The chain links TRBV2 to TRBJ1-4, with D perhaps TRBD1 (6 bases). This CDR3 spans 12 amino acids. V dropped 4 bases and J dropped 8 bases, with 8 bases sitting between them. The germline V gene encodes CDR1 SNHLY and CDR2 FYNNEI. The CDR3 here is CASSAGGEKLFF. CDR3 nucleotide sequence: TGTGCCAGCAGTGCTGGGGGCGAAAAACTGTTTTTT.

The chain has TRBV18 and TRBJ1-3; no firm D call. This CDR3 contains 13 residues. Germline V gene sequence: CDR1 KGHSH, CDR2 LQKENI. Deletions cut 6 bases from V and 4 bases from J, with 10 bases between. Here the CDR3 DNA reads TGTGCCAGCTCGGCCGACATCGGAAACACCATATATTTT. This sequence encodes CASSADIGNTIYF.

V is TRBV7-2 and J is TRBJ2-1, with 9 positions matching TRBD2. Germline V gene sequence: CDR1 SGHTA, CDR2 FQGNSA. Germline trimming cut 5 bases from V and 4 bases from J; bases unmatched to any gene: 6. The CDR3 has 15 residues. The CDR3 region is CASSQTSGAYNEQFF. CDR3 DNA sequence: TGTGCCAGCAGCCAGACTAGCGGAGCATACAATGAGCAGTTCTTC.

This clone was seen more than once but under ten times. The chain has TRBV30 and TRBJ1-3, with D hard to call. Germline CDR1 GTSNPN, CDR2 SVGIG (reference sequence). V lost 0 bases and J lost 6, with 3 bases in between. CDR3 length: 11 residues. The CDR3 is CAWSVLNTIYF. CDR3 nucleotides: TGTGCCTGGAGTGTATTAAACACCATATATTTT. The variable domain in full, completed from reference TRBV30 and TRBJ1-3, reads SQTIHQWPATLVQPVGSPLSLECTVEGTSNPNLYWYRQAAGRGLQLLFYSVGIGQISSEVPQNLSASRPQDRQFILSSKKLLLSDSGFYLCAWSVLNTIYFGEGSWLTVV.

The CDR3 loop reads CASSQALLTRDTQYF. The DNA of the CDR3 is TGTGCCAGCAGCCAAGCCCTACTGACCCGCGATACGCAGTATTTT. V gene TRBV4-2 combines with J gene TRBJ2-3; D unresolved. Trimming cost V 1 base and J 6 bases, with 14 bases left between them. This CDR3 comprises 15 residues. Germline V gene sequence: CDR1 LGHNA, CDR2 YNFKEQ.

The CDR3 protein is CASSSSGTGPTGELFF. CDR3 coding DNA: TGTGCCAGCAGCTCTTCAGGGACCGGGCCTACCGGGGAGCTGTTTTTT. The chain recombines TRBV7-2 with TRBJ2-2; D is perhaps TRBD1 or TRBD2 (5 bases each). Trimming shortened V by 4 bases and J by 5 bases, and 17 bases separated the two germline ends. Germline lookup yields CDR1 SGHTA and CDR2 FQGNSA. This CDR3 comprises 16 residues.

V is TRBV5-4 and J is TRBJ2-7; no firm D call. V dropped 2 bases and J dropped 3 bases, with 9 bases sitting between them. Germline assignment: CDR1 SGHNT and CDR2 YYREEE (reference sequence). The CDR3 has 13 residues. The CDR3 region has the DNA TGTGCCAGCAGCTTCGACCCTTACTACGAGCAGTACTTC. The encoded protein is CASSFDPYYEQYF. Filled out from reference TRBV5-4 and TRBJ2-7, the complete variable domain reads ETGVTQSPTHLIKTRGQQVTLRCSSQSGHNTVSWYQQALGQGPQFIFQYYREEENGRGNFPPRFSGLQFPNYSSELNVNALELDDSALYLCASSFDPYYEQYFGPGTRLTVT.

V is TRBV7-8 and J is TRBJ2-7; D is possibly TRBD1 (6 bases). The germline V gene encodes CDR1 SGHVS and CDR2 FQNEAQ. Between the trimmed V and J ends, which lost 3 bases and 6 bases, there was a span of 6 bases. CDR3 size: 11 residues. The CDR3 here is CASSLGAEQYF. Written as DNA, the CDR3 is TGTGCCAGCAGCTTGGGGGCCGAGCAGTACTTC.

This clone was picked up one time. V gene TRBV19 combines with J gene TRBJ2-1, with 10 bases fitting TRBD2. The CDR3 runs to 15 residues. The V and J ends lost 11 bases and 5 bases, in that order; junction bases with no gene match: 12. Germline CDR1 reads LNHDA; CDR2 reads SQIVND (reference sequence). The CDR3 sequence is CASSPRGLANNEQFF. The CDR3, as DNA: TGTGCCTCCTCCCCGAGGGGACTAGCGAACAATGAGCAGTTCTTC.

The chain has TRBV5-8 and TRBJ2-1, with TRBD2 matching 12 bases. The CDR3 loop spans 15 amino acids. The V segment lost 2 bases and the J segment 7 bases; nucleotides outside the gene matches: 4. Germline lookup yields CDR1 SGHTS and CDR2 YDEGEE. The CDR3 nucleotides are TGTGCCAGCAGCTTCTCTAGCGGGAGGGTAAATGAGCAGTTCTTC. Residues: CASSFSSGRVNEQFF.

Comment on this clone: This specimen includes other DNA sequences encoding the same CDR3. The V gene is TRBV7-2, the J gene TRBJ2-1; D is undetermined. V was shortened by 0 bases and J by 4 bases, with 10 bases between the two germline ends. There are 15 residues in the CDR3. Looked up from germline, CDR1 is SGHTA and CDR2 is FQGNSA. CDR3 residues: CASSLAGATYNEQFF. The CDR3 region has the DNA TGTGCCAGCAGCTTAGCCGGAGCGACTTACAATGAGCAGTTCTTC.

The V call is TRBV28, the J call TRBJ2-7, with D possibly TRBD1 on 5 matching bases. Germline V gene data show CDR1 as MDHEN and CDR2 as SYDVKM. CDR3 length: 14 residues. Trimming took 3 bases from V and 6 from J, leaving 15 bases between them. DNA of the CDR3: TGTGCCAGCAGTTTTGGGGCCCCCCCCCTCGAGCAGTACTTC. It yields the protein CASSFGAPPLEQYF.